Sequencing of this TCR beta chain was carried out in a study of long-term antiretroviral therapy in people with HIV. Version v3.0 of the immunoSEQ assay was performed at survey level. Sequencing aimed at roughly 40,000-50,000 T-cell genomes per sample. Here immunoSEQ multiplex PCR was the method, and the copy in TCRdb shows in-frame clones only, minus some. Seen here are more than 11,000 clones, around 80% observed once, and the top ten hold approximately 19%. The CDR3 totals 16 residues. Per the germline V gene, CDR1 is MNHEY and CDR2 is SVGAGI. Trimming at V came to 0 bases and at J to 2 bases, leaving 5 bases not matched to a gene.

This TCR derives from a middle-aged man with HIV. This sample comprised unsorted PBMCs, obtained 1.3 years before starting antiretroviral therapy. V is TRBV6-5 and J is TRBJ2-7; TRBD1 matches 9 bases. The DNA for the CDR3 is TGTGCCAGCAGTTACTCCAGGGACAGGGCCCCCTACGAGCAGTACTTC. Amino acids: CASSYSRDRAPYEQYF.